Described below is a single T cell receptor beta chain sequence and its context. This clone was counted between two and nine times. Its antigen target is currently unknown. There are no base qualities to consult, and no much larger clone falls within one base. The data stem from a study of beta chain features in type 1 diabetes (dated by TCRdb to about 2018). Study-level background: Patients and healthy donors did not differ in mean age, gender distribution, total cell number or subset yield. A total of 85 million to 140 million sorted cells were examined across all samples, and a strong correlation was observed between cell number per subset and RNA yield. In the study, recently diagnosed type 1 diabetes patients and matched healthy donors were compared on the TCRB repertoires of their sorted circulating CD4+ T cell subsets. Regulatory and stem cell-like memory subsets were obtained from only 8 patients and about 8 healthy donors, while naive and central memory subsets were obtained from all 30 or so donors.

Here is what the overall study found, with its caveats: Because small numbers of individuals were included in the HLA sub-analyses, any influence of HLA type on TCRB rearrangement was left unresolved. Sequencing cDNA rather than genomic DNA could over-represent highly expressing activated cells, although activation and CD3 levels did not differ between groups. In all four CD4+ subsets, TCRB CDR3 length was moderately but significantly shorter in type 1 diabetes patients. At VDJ recombination sites, patients with type 1 diabetes made fewer insertions and deleted more nucleotides, a pattern implying thymic rearrangement abnormalities. The naive, central memory and regulatory TCRB repertoires appeared to resemble one another more closely among patients than among healthy donors. PCR may preferentially amplify shorter templates, but because patient and control samples were amplified and corrected together, any resulting skew would affect both groups equally.

Each donor gave one peripheral blood draw, averaging about 100 mL, which was collected into heparinised tubes. A BD FACSAria II and a panel including CD45RO, CCR7, CD25, CD127, CD95 and CD27 were used to sort naive, central memory, regulatory and stem cell-like memory CD4+ T cells. Purity was above 98% for every sorted population. PBMCs were isolated immediately by Lymphoprep density gradient centrifugation and stained directly without culture. Samples were stained and sorted in pairs, with one healthy donor and one patient per experiment, so that batch effects were minimized. All of the isolated RNA was reverse transcribed with the High Capacity cDNA Reverse Transcription Kit, so expressed TCRB transcripts were sequenced. Deep immunoSEQ sequencing was applied to naive, central memory and regulatory T cell samples, giving an average of around 4 million total reads per sample. Sorted cells were lysed in RLT buffer and RNA was extracted with DNase-treated RNeasy Micro or Mini kits, depending on cell number. To prevent cross-contamination, each cell subset was processed individually, whereas patient and healthy donor samples were processed jointly. TCRB sequences were amplified from cDNA with the immunoSEQ multiplex PCR, producing 87-bp fragments spanning the CDR3 region. Amplicons were sequenced on the Illumina HiSeq platform. The study's processing was this. Synthetic template baselines were used to correct PCR bias computationally, reads within Hamming distance 2 were collapsed together, and singletons that could not be merged were discarded. Reads were aligned against IMGT so that V, D and J genes, CDR3 length and insertions or deletions at six rearrangement sites could be assigned. Within each subset, clonotype counts were normalized to the number of sorted cells before true diversity and Gini coefficients were calculated with the tcR R package. The overlap coefficient, calculated on TCRB nucleotide sequences, was used to measure repertoire sharing. Out-of-frame TCRB sequences from naive cells were analyzed as a proxy for the pre-selection repertoire. Here the immuneACCESS table is served through TCRdb, limited to in-frame sequences with V and J called. Missing clones are a known gap in these copies; in checked studies unresolved V genes cover under half, and the rest lacks a known reason. D and trimming come from the DNA, and the V and J calls and clone size come from that table. For this sample the table gives a few hundred thousand clones, of which approximately 12% were detected only once. Clones ranked in the top ten supply approximately 0.01% of the sample.

From the germline V gene (reference sequence), CDR1 is SEHNR and CDR2 is FQNEAQ. Germline trimming amounts to 1 base on V and 3 bases on J, with 4 as the count of junction bases outside the gene matches. The CDR3 contains 15 residues, cysteine and phenylalanine counted. Only the CDR3 region is kept as DNA, spanning 45 bases read in frame from base 1. The sample was naive CD4+ T cells from blood. Taken with the paper, the label for cell subset or site translates to: true naive CD4+ T cells. This receptor chain uses TRBV7-9 and TRBJ2-5; 8 bases in the middle match TRBD2. The clonotype originates from a woman aged 18-29 years with type 1 diabetes. The DNA sequence is TGTGCCAGCAGCTTAGGCGGGGGGACCAAAGAGACCCAGTACTTC. This encodes CASSLGGGTKETQYF.